These 23 T cell receptor beta chains originate from one sample sequenced in a study of T cells expressing NK-cell markers. TCRdb processed the 5' RACE reads again and assigns one entry to each CDR3 protein, with no DNA. The record lists roughly 420,000 distinct CDR3 sequences, of which the ten most abundant hold 6% to 8%. The sample comprised blood T cells: a sorted CD56 or NKG2C T cell subset, CD4+ or CD8+ T cells, or bulk PBMC T cells (not recorded which). These receptors all come from a woman between 18 and 70 years old in good health.

This chain uses TRBV6-5 with TRBJ2-7; TCRdb lists TRBD1, though no DNA is available to test this call. The length of the CDR3 is 15 residues. Germline V lookup: CDR1 MNHEY, CDR2 SVGAGI. The CDR3 sequence is CASSYPAGPHYEQYF.

V is TRBV7-9 and J is TRBJ2-1; TCRdb names TRBD2, which stays unverified in the absence of DNA. Germline assignment: CDR1 SEHNR and CDR2 FQNEAQ (reference sequence). This CDR3 has 15 residues. CDR3 residues: CASSSGWTDYNEQFF.

The rearrangement joins TRBV18 to TRBJ2-1; TCRdb calls TRBD2, which cannot be checked without DNA. Looked up from germline, CDR1 is KGHSH and CDR2 is LQKENI. CDR3 length: 18 amino acids. CDR3 loop: CASSPGTRNGPRDNEQFF.

The V gene is TRBV7-3, the J gene TRBJ2-1; TCRdb indicates TRBD2, and absent DNA this call remains unverified. The CDR3 is 15 residues long. Germline-derived CDR1 and CDR2 are SGHTA and FQGTGA. CDR3: CASSTEAETYNEQFF.

The CDR3 sequence: CASSFVSQQFF. V and J are TRBV7-2 and TRBJ2-1. The CDR3 consists of 11 residues. Per the germline V gene, CDR1 is SGHTA and CDR2 is FQGNSA. Looking up the rest from reference TRBV7-2 and TRBJ2-1 gives the full variable domain: GAGVSQSPSNKVTEKGKDVELRCDPISGHTALYWYRQSLGQGLEFLIYFQGNSAPDKSGLPSDRFSAERTGGSVSTLTIQRTQQEDSAVYLCASSFVSQQFFGPGTRLTVL.

The chain combines TRBV7-9 with TRBJ2-7; TCRdb reports TRBD2, a call that lacks DNA to check it against. Germline V gene data show CDR1 as SEHNR and CDR2 as FQNEAQ (reference sequence). The CDR3 runs to 14 residues. CDR3 protein: CAGAGGTNLYEQYF. Full variable domain (missing parts from reference TRBV7-9 and TRBJ2-7): DTGVSQNPRHKITKRGQNVTFRCDPISEHNRLYWYRQTLGQGPEFLTYFQNEAQLEKSRLLSDRFSAERPKGSFSTLEIQRTEQGDSAMYLCAGAGGTNLYEQYFGPGTRLTVT.

V gene TRBV6-5 combines with J gene TRBJ2-1; the D call of TRBD2 rests on TCRdb alone, since no DNA is present to check it. Germline values: CDR1 MNHEY, CDR2 SVGAGI. This CDR3 contains 15 residues. The CDR3 reads CASSYSIGRAVEQFF.

The chain employs TRBV7-2 and TRBJ2-7; with no DNA, the TCRdb D assignment of TRBD1 cannot be verified. Germline CDR1 is SGHTA and CDR2 is FQGNSA. The CDR3 extends over 13 amino acids. The CDR3 reads CASSLPGKLEQYF.

This chain joins TRBV6-5 and TRBJ1-5; TCRdb calls TRBD1, which cannot be checked without DNA. The CDR3 covers 15 residues. CDR1 is MNHEY, CDR2 SVGAGI, per germline. The CDR3: CASSWGRGNFQPQHF.

V gene TRBV7-9 combines with J gene TRBJ2-5; TCRdb outputs TRBD1, but without DNA this stays unchecked. Germline assignment: CDR1 SEHNR and CDR2 FQNEAQ (reference sequence). This CDR3 is 16 amino acids long. CDR3: CASSPHSGTGKETQYF. Combining the CDR3 with reference TRBV7-9 and TRBJ2-5 gives the whole variable domain DTGVSQNPRHKITKRGQNVTFRCDPISEHNRLYWYRQTLGQGPEFLTYFQNEAQLEKSRLLSDRFSAERPKGSFSTLEIQRTEQGDSAMYLCASSPHSGTGKETQYFGPGTRLLVL.

The rearrangement joins TRBV29-1 to TRBJ1-1; TCRdb reports TRBD1, a call that lacks DNA to check it against. CDR3 length: 11 residues. The germline V gene has CDR1 SQVTM and CDR2 ANQGSEA. CDR3 amino acids: CSVQGYNEAFF.

V is TRBV20-1 and J is TRBJ2-1; TCRdb proposes TRBD1, but this gene call is untestable without DNA. The germline V gene encodes CDR1 DFQATT and CDR2 SNEGSKA (reference sequence). There are 14 residues in the CDR3. The CDR3 is CSASAGRPYNEQFF.

The chain joins TRBV5-5 to TRBJ1-1; TCRdb's D gene call, TRBD1, goes unchecked for lack of DNA. From germline, CDR1 is SGHKS and CDR2 YYEKEE (reference sequence). There are 14 residues in the CDR3. CDR3 protein: CASSLWGTGTEAFF.

This chain links TRBV5-1 with TRBJ1-1. This CDR3 is 14 amino acids long. In germline, CDR1 is SGHRS, CDR2 YFSETQ. CDR3 protein: CASSLGDVNTEAFF.

The chain joins TRBV20-1 to TRBJ2-5; the D call of TRBD2 rests on TCRdb alone, since no DNA is present to check it. CDR1 is DFQATT and CDR2 is SNEGSKA in the germline V gene (reference sequence). The CDR3 totals 14 residues. The CDR3 loop is CSARWSSGEETQYF.

The rearrangement joins TRBV25-1 to TRBJ2-3; TCRdb designates TRBD2, a call that cannot be tested without DNA. The CDR3 is 14 amino acids. The germline gives CDR1 MGHDK, CDR2 SYGVNS. CDR3 in amino acids: CASKKAGGTDTQYF.

V is TRBV7-9 and J is TRBJ1-1. The CDR3 contains 15 residues. Germline V CDR1 and CDR2: SEHNR, FQNEAQ (reference sequence). CDR3 protein: CASAAKLRLNTEAFF.

CDR3 sequence: CASSLDGTRSYNEQFF. This chain links TRBV7-2 with TRBJ2-1; the D call from TCRdb, TRBD2, cannot be confirmed without DNA. CDR1 and CDR2 from the germline V gene are SGHTA and FQGNSA. The CDR3 spans 16 residues.

The CDR3 region is CSARRPESGNTIYF. V usage is TRBV20-1 and J usage is TRBJ1-3. This CDR3 is 14 amino acids long. CDR1 is DFQATT, CDR2 SNEGSKA, per germline (reference sequence).

The V call is TRBV28, the J call TRBJ2-7; the D call of TRBD2 rests on TCRdb alone, since no DNA is present to check it. CDR1 MDHEN and CDR2 SYDVKM come from the germline V gene. CDR3 length: 13 amino acids. The CDR3: CASRSSGMNEQYF.

The CDR3 region is CSVRREPHYEQYF. The chain employs TRBV29-1 and TRBJ2-7; TCRdb returns TRBD2, unconfirmable since there is no DNA. Germline V lookup: CDR1 SQVTM, CDR2 ANQGSEA. CDR3 length equals 13 residues.

The V call is TRBV9, the J call TRBJ2-3. The germline V gene encodes CDR1 SGDLS and CDR2 YYNGEE. The CDR3 length is 15 residues. CDR3 loop: CASSVVAGSTDTQYF. The full variable domain, rest sourced from reference TRBV9 and TRBJ2-3, is DSGVTQTPKHLITATGQRVTLRCSPRSGDLSVYWYQQSLDQGLQFLIQYYNGEERAKGNILERFSAQQFPDLHSELNLSSLELGDSALYFCASSVVAGSTDTQYFGPGTRLTVL.

The gene calls are TRBV6-4 and TRBJ2-1; the TCRdb D gene call, TRBD2, has no DNA to confirm it. Looked up from germline, CDR1 is MRHNA and CDR2 is SNTAGT. The CDR3 is made up of 15 amino acids. The CDR3 sequence is CASSDSTSGSNEQFF.